These 9 T cell receptor beta chains were all obtained from the same sample, sequenced in a study of CXCR3-negative and CXCR3-positive naive CD8 T cells. Preparation of TRB cDNA libraries relied on 5' RACE carrying UMI labels. TCRdb reworked the 5' RACE reads into one entry per CDR3 protein, no DNA. This sample's clone table lists tens of thousands of distinct CDR3 sequences. Sequencing was performed on naive CXCR3- CD8+ T cells from blood. Subset defined: CD45RO-CCR7+CD27+CD95- naive CD8+ T cells lacking CXCR3 (TNR3-). The receptors were gathered from a human donor in good health. Some clones in this sample may be carry-over from other donors' samples.

The chain couples TRBV7-3 to TRBJ2-2; TCRdb selects TRBD1, and the lack of DNA leaves this call unchecked. Per the germline V gene, CDR1 is SGHTA and CDR2 is FQGTGA. The CDR3 covers 15 residues. The CDR3 spells CASSRGEANTGELFF. The full variable domain, rest sourced from reference TRBV7-3 and TRBJ2-2, is GAGVSQTPSNKVTEKGKYVELRCDPISGHTALYWYRQSLGQGPEFLIYFQGTGAADDSGLPNDRFFAVRPEGSVSTLKIQRTERGDSAVYLCASSRGEANTGELFFGEGSRLTVL.

The chain carries TRBV29-1 and TRBJ1-2. The V gene's germline CDR1 is SQVTM and CDR2 ANQGSEA. The length of the CDR3 is 14 residues. The CDR3 spells CSVPTGSSNYGYTF.

The gene calls are TRBV5-1 and TRBJ2-7. This CDR3 region has 14 residues. CDR1 is SGHRS and CDR2 is YFSETQ in the germline V gene. CDR3 region: CASSLGGSAYEQYF.

This chain joins TRBV7-9 and TRBJ2-7. Germline CDR1 and CDR2: SEHNR and FQNEAQ (reference sequence). The CDR3 covers 14 residues. The CDR3 region is CASSEAGRPYEQYF.

The gene calls are TRBV29-1 and TRBJ2-3; lacking DNA, the TRBD2 call made by TCRdb goes unchecked. This CDR3 has 15 residues. Germline V gene data show CDR1 as SQVTM and CDR2 as ANQGSEA. Here the CDR3 reads CSVEGTSGSTDTQYF.

This sequence joins TRBV9 and TRBJ1-3; checking the TCRdb D call of TRBD1 is not possible without DNA. Germline V CDR1 and CDR2: SGDLS, YYNGEE. The CDR3 loop spans 16 amino acids. CDR3 loop: CASSGPDRVAGNTIYF.

The chain recombines TRBV7-6 with TRBJ1-2; TCRdb outputs TRBD1, but without DNA this stays unchecked. Germline V gives CDR1 SGHVS, CDR2 FNYEAQ. The CDR3 extends over 18 amino acids. CDR3 amino acids: CASSLGADGPPTNYGYTF. The whole variable domain, filled in from reference TRBV7-6 and TRBJ1-2, reads GAGVSQSPRYKVTKRGQDVALRCDPISGHVSLYWYRQALGQGPEFLTYFNYEAQQDKSGLPNDRFSAERPEGSISTLTIQRTEQRDSAMYRCASSLGADGPPTNYGYTFGSGTRLTVV.

V usage is TRBV6-5 and J usage is TRBJ2-1; TCRdb reports TRBD2, a call that lacks DNA to check it against. The CDR3 runs to 15 residues. The germline gives CDR1 MNHEY, CDR2 SVGAGI. The CDR3: CASSRGRTLYNEQFF.

This chain uses TRBV14 with TRBJ1-2. This CDR3 region has 15 residues. Germline assignment: CDR1 SGHDN and CDR2 FVKESK. The CDR3 is CASSQGLGAIYGYTF.